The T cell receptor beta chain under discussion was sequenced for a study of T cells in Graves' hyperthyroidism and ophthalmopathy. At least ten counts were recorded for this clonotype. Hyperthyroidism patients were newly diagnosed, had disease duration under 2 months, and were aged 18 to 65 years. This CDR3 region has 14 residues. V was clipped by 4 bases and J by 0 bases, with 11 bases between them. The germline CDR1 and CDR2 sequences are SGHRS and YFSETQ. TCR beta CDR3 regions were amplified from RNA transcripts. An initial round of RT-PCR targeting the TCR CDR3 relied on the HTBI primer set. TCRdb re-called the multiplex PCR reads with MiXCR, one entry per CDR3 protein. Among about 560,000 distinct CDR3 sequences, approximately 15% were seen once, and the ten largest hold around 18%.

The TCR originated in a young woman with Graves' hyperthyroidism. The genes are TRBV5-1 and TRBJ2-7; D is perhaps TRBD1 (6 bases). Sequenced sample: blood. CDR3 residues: CASSRQVSSYEQYF. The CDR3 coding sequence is TGCGCCAGCAGCCGACAGGTCAGCTCCTACGAGCAGTACTTC.